This T cell receptor (beta chain) was recorded in a study of control samples from healthy donors and cancer patients. This table comes from immunoSEQ multiplex PCR, and its TCRdb copy is limited to in-frame clones, with some not included. The sample consists of 150,000 to 160,000 clones, roughly 92% of them appearing once. Germline V gene data show CDR1 as LNHDA and CDR2 as SQIVND (reference sequence). V dropped 4 bases and J dropped 4; count of bases not matched to a gene: 4. The CDR3 consists of 15 residues. The sequence came from a man aged 45 to 65 in good health. The chain is built from TRBV19 and TRBJ1-6, with TRBD1 identical over 7 bases. The specimen sequenced was blood. CDR3 sequence (DNA): TGTGCCAGTAGTACAACGGGACAGTATAATTCACCCCTCCACTTT. Translating gives CASSTTGQYNSPLHF.